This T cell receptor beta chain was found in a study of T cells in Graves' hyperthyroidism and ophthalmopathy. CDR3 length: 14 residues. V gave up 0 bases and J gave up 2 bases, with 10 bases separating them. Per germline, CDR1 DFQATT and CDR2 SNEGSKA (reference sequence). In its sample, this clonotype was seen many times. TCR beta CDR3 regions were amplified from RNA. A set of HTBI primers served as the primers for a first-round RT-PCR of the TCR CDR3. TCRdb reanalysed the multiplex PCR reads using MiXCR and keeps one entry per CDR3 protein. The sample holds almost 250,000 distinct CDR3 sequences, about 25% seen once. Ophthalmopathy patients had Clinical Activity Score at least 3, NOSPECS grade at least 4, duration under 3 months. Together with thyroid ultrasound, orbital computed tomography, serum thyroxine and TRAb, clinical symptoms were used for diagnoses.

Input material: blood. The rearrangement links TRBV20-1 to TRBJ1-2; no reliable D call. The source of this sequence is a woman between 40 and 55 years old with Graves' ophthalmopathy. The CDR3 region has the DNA TGCAGTGCTAGAGATCGCAAAGGAAACTATGGCTACACCTTC. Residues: CSARDRKGNYGYTF.